These 20 T cell receptor beta chains were all obtained from the same sample, sequenced in a study of long-term antiretroviral therapy in people with HIV. Assay version v3.0 of immunoSEQ was used, and it was run at survey level. Generated by immunoSEQ multiplex PCR, the TCRdb table keeps only in-frame clones and is missing some. The sample yields about 21,000 clones, less than 85% seen once. This material consisted of unsorted PBMCs, taken at the start of antiretroviral therapy. Receptor source: a man aged 45-65 years with HIV.

The chain carries TRBV9 and TRBJ2-5, with D maybe TRBD2 (5 bases). Germline-derived CDR1 and CDR2 are SGDLS and YYNGEE. Trimming removed 7 bases from V and 2 bases from J, with 15 bases in between. This CDR3 contains 14 residues. The CDR3 sequence: CASGLGLHQETQYF. CDR3 coding DNA: TGTGCCAGCGGACTTGGCCTCCATCAAGAGACCCAGTACTTC.

The V call is TRBV2, the J call TRBJ2-1; D gene ambiguous. CDR1 is SNHLY, CDR2 FYNNEI, per germline. V gave up 6 bases and J gave up 5 bases, with 14 bases separating them. The CDR3 totals 14 residues. DNA for the CDR3: TGTGCCAGCAGGAGGTTTCAAGGGCACAATGAGCAGTTCTTC. This codes for CASRRFQGHNEQFF.

V is TRBV5-4 and J is TRBJ1-1; no clear D. The germline gives CDR1 SGHNT, CDR2 YYREEE (reference sequence). The CDR3 runs 15 residues. With 4 bases removed from V and 1 base from J, the gap between germline ends came to 14 bases. The CDR3, as DNA: TGTGCCAGCAGCGCCCCTGTAAAGGGGAACACTGAAGCTTTCTTT. Translation: CASSAPVKGNTEAFF.

The rearrangement links TRBV2 to TRBJ1-4; TRBD1 might be the D (6 bases). CDR1 is SNHLY, CDR2 FYNNEI, per germline. Between the trimmed V and J ends, which lost 6 bases and 11 bases, there was a span of 10 bases. This CDR3 contains 11 residues. The CDR3 sequence: CASSATGKLFF. The CDR3 DNA reads TGTGCCAGCAGCGCCACAGGGAAACTGTTTTTT.

The CDR3 spells CASSRTDGNSPLHF. CDR3 sequence (DNA): TGTGCCAGCAGTCGGACAGACGGGAATTCACCCCTCCACTTT. The V call is TRBV6-5, the J call TRBJ1-6; D possibly corresponds to TRBD1 (6 bases). This CDR3 spans 14 amino acids. Trimming took off 5 bases at V and 7 bases at J, with 12 bases between the two ends. The germline CDR1 and CDR2 sequences are MNHEY and SVGAGI.

Here the CDR3 DNA reads TGCGCCAGCAGCTTGGAGGCCCGCAGCTACGAGCAGTACTTC. This gives the protein CASSLEARSYEQYF. The chain carries TRBV5-1 and TRBJ2-7; no firm D call. V lost 0 bases and J lost 3, with 10 bases in between. This CDR3 has 14 amino acids. The germline gives CDR1 SGHRS, CDR2 YFSETQ.

This chain links TRBV27 with TRBJ2-7; possible D gene TRBD2, 7 bases. V was clipped by 5 bases and J by 3 bases, with 17 bases between them. This CDR3 contains 15 residues. The germline V gene has CDR1 MNHEY and CDR2 SMNVEV (reference sequence). CDR3 in amino acids: CASSPRGGGLYEQYF. The DNA of the CDR3 is TGTGCCAGCAGTCCGCGGGGAGGGGGTCTCTACGAGCAGTACTTC.

The rearrangement joins TRBV7-8 to TRBJ2-5; 9 bases align to TRBD1. The CDR3 is made up of 13 amino acids. The J segment lost 5 bases and the V segment lost 3 bases, leaving 1 base of the junction unmatched. Looked up from germline, CDR1 is SGHVS and CDR2 is FQNEAQ. CDR3 sequence reads: CASSFGQGETQYF. CDR3 DNA: TGTGCCAGCAGCTTCGGACAGGGGGAGACCCAGTACTTC. The complete variable domain, with remaining parts taken from reference TRBV7-8 and TRBJ2-5, reads GAGVSQSPRYKVAKRGQDVALRCDPISGHVSLFWYQQALGQGPEFLTYFQNEAQLDKSGLPSDRFFAERPEGSVSTLKIQRTQQEDSAVYLCASSFGQGETQYFGPGTRLLVL.

The chain links TRBV14 to TRBJ1-4; a possible D gene is TRBD1 (6 bases). The CDR3 extends over 17 amino acids. The germline gives CDR1 SGHDN, CDR2 FVKESK. The V and J ends lost 4 bases and 4 bases respectively, with 19 bases between them. CDR3 bases: TGTGCCAGCAGCCCTATGGGTTTTCAGGGGATTAATGAAAAACTGTTTTTT. Translated: CASSPMGFQGINEKLFF. Variable domain in full (rest from reference TRBV14 and TRBJ1-4): EAGVTQFPSHSVIEKGQTVTLRCDPISGHDNLYWYRRVMGKEIKFLLHFVKESKQDESGMPNNRFLAERTGGTYSTLKVQPAELEDSGVYFCASSPMGFQGINEKLFFGSGTQLSVL.

This chain connects TRBV10-3 to TRBJ1-3; D is perhaps TRBD1 (6 bases). Germline V gene lookup returns CDR1 ENHRY and CDR2 SYGVKD. Trimming shortened V by 3 bases and J by 2 bases, and 14 bases separated the two germline ends. CDR3 size: 16 residues. In DNA form, the CDR3 reads TGTGCCATCAGTGACCAGGGGAGGTTAACTGGAAACACCATATATTTT. This sequence encodes CAISDQGRLTGNTIYF.

There are a few counts of this clone. The chain links TRBV27 to TRBJ2-7; D remains unclear. The CDR3 consists of 15 residues. Germline loops: CDR1 MNHEY, CDR2 SMNVEV (reference sequence). V was cut by 4 bases and J by 1 base, with 14 bases left in between. The CDR3 reads CASSSAEERSYEQYF. The CDR3 coding sequence is TGTGCCAGCAGTTCCGCCGAGGAGAGGTCCTACGAGCAGTACTTC.

The genes are TRBV7-9 and TRBJ2-1, with D hard to call. The length of the CDR3 is 13 residues. CDR1 and CDR2 from the germline V gene are SEHNR and FQNEAQ (reference sequence). Between the trimmed V and J ends, which lost 0 bases and 6 bases, there was a span of 6 bases. Written as DNA, the CDR3 is TGTGCCAGCAGCTTAGCGTACCCCAATGAGCAGTTCTTC. It is translated as CASSLAYPNEQFF. Variable domain in full (rest from reference TRBV7-9 and TRBJ2-1): DTGVSQNPRHKITKRGQNVTFRCDPISEHNRLYWYRQTLGQGPEFLTYFQNEAQLEKSRLLSDRFSAERPKGSFSTLEIQRTEQGDSAMYLCASSLAYPNEQFFGPGTRLTVL.

The chain carries TRBV18 and TRBJ2-7; 7 bases align to TRBD1. The CDR3 loop spans 14 amino acids. From germline, CDR1 is KGHSH and CDR2 LQKENI. V dropped 5 bases and J dropped 0; count of bases not matched to a gene: 4. CDR3 loop: CASSSQGSSYEQYF. The CDR3 bases are TGTGCCAGCTCATCACAGGGGAGCTCCTACGAGCAGTACTTC.

The V gene is TRBV14, the J gene TRBJ2-7, with unresolved D. The CDR3 consists of 18 residues. The V and J ends lost 4 bases and 0 bases respectively, with 22 bases between them. Germline-derived CDR1 and CDR2 are SGHDN and FVKESK. CDR3 in DNA: TGTGCCAGCAGCCCCGCGCACAGCCTAGGGTCTTACTCCTACGAGCAGTACTTC. It translates to CASSPAHSLGSYSYEQYF.

This clone showed up just once. The chain links TRBV18 to TRBJ2-5; D not certain. In germline, CDR1 is KGHSH, CDR2 LQKENI. This CDR3 has 11 residues. Between the trimmed V and J ends, which lost 6 bases and 5 bases, there was a span of 7 bases. CDR3 loop: CASSPRETQYF. Written as DNA, the CDR3 is TGTGCCAGCTCCCCCCGGGAGACCCAGTACTTC.

The V and J genes are TRBV28 and TRBJ1-3; D uncertain. From germline, CDR1 is MDHEN and CDR2 SYDVKM. The CDR3 is 12 amino acids. The V end lost 8 bases, the J end lost 0 bases, and 5 bases lay between the germline ends. CDR3: CASHSSGNTIYF. Here the CDR3 DNA reads TGTGCCAGCCACAGCTCTGGAAACACCATATATTTT.

The gene calls are TRBV29-1 and TRBJ1-4; the D gene is possibly TRBD1 (6 bases). Trimming cost V 2 bases and J 0 bases, with 10 bases left between them. Germline lookup yields CDR1 SQVTM and CDR2 ANQGSEA. The CDR3 loop spans 15 amino acids. The CDR3 loop is CSVEQGTATNEKLFF. DNA for the CDR3: TGCAGCGTTGAACAGGGGACTGCAACTAATGAAAAACTGTTTTTT.

The genes are TRBV5-4 and TRBJ2-1, with 8 bases that match TRBD2. CDR3 length: 15 amino acids. The junction had 8 bases not matched to a gene; V was cut back by 5 bases and J by 4 bases. CDR1 is SGHNT and CDR2 is YYREEE in the germline V gene (reference sequence). The CDR3 region has the DNA TGTGCCAGCAGAAATAGCGGGGATGAATACAATGAGCAGTTCTTC. Translated: CASRNSGDEYNEQFF.

CDR3 residues: CASSQGEGLNTEAFF. The DNA for the CDR3 is TGCGCCAGCAGCCAAGGGGAGGGACTGAACACTGAAGCTTTCTTT. This rearrangement joins TRBV4-3 to TRBJ1-1; perhaps TRBD1 as D (5 bases). CDR1 LGHNA and CDR2 YSLEER come from the germline V gene. The V end was cut by 1 base, the J end by 0 bases, with 9 bases between. CDR3 length: 15 residues.

This clone was observed once. The rearrangement uses TRBV4-3 and TRBJ2-2; 8 bases agree with TRBD2. The germline V gene has CDR1 LGHNA and CDR2 YSLEER. The CDR3 is 15 amino acids. V lost 3 bases to trimming and J lost 6 bases; unmatched junction nucleotides: 6. In DNA form, the CDR3 reads TGCGCCAGCAGCCACTGGACTAGCCCCTCCGGGGAGCTGTTTTTT. Translation: CASSHWTSPSGELFF.